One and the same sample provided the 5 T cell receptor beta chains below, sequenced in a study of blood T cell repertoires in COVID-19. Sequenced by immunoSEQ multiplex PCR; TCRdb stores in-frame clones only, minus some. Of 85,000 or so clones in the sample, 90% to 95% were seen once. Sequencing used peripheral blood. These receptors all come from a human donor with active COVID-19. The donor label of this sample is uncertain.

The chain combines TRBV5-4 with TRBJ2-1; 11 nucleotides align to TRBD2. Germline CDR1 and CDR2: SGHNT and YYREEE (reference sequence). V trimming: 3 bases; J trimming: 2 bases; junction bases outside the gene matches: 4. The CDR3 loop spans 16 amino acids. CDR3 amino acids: CASSSGLAGPYNEQFF. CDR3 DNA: TGTGCCAGCAGCTCAGGACTAGCGGGCCCCTACAATGAGCAGTTCTTC.

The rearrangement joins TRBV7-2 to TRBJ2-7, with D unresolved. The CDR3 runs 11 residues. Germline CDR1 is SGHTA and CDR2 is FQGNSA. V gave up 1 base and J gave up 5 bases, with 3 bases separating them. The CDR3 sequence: CASSLVNEQYF. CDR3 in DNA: TGTGCCAGCAGCTTAGTTAACGAGCAGTACTTC.

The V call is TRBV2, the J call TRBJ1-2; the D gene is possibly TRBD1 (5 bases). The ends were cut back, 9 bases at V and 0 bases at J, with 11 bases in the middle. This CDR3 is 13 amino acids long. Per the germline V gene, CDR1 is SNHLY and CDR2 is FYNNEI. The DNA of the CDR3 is TGTGCCAGTCATACAGGTCCTAACTATGGCTACACCTTC. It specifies CASHTGPNYGYTF.

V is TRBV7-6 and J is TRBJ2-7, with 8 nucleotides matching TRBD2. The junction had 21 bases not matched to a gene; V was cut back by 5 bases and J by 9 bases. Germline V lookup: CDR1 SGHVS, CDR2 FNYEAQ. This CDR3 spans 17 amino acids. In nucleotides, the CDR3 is TGTGCCAGCAGCCCTGTGGGGAGGTCGCGGGAGGTACGCGGGCAGTACTTC. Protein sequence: CASSPVGRSREVRGQYF.

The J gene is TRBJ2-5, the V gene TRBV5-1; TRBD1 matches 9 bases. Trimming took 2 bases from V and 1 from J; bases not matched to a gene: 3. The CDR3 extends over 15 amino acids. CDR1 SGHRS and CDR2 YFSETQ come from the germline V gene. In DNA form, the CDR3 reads TGCGCCAGCAGCTTAGGACAGGGGTTCCAAGAGACCCAGTACTTC. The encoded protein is CASSLGQGFQETQYF. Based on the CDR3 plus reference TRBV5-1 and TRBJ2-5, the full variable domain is KAGVTQTPRYLIKTRGQQVTLSCSPISGHRSVSWYQQTPGQGLQFLFEYFSETQRNKGNFPGRFSGRQFSNSRSEMNVSTLELGDSALYLCASSLGQGFQETQYFGPGTRLLVL.